Given below is one T cell receptor beta chain in context. What it binds is unknown. This specimen belongs to a study of cytomegalovirus exposure and HLA in healthy donors. CDR1 and CDR2 (germline): MDHEN, SYDVKM. CDR3 length equals 15 residues. V lost 2 bases and J lost 6; bases outside the gene matches: 7. Using immunoSEQ multiplex PCR, the repertoire was profiled, and TCRdb retains in-frame clones only, with some absent. The data contain roughly 100,000 clones, 88% of them singletons. Study conclusions and caveats: The listing of about 150 TCR beta chains classed them as cytomegalovirus-associated.

The TCR sequence derives from a woman in her late teens or twenties in good health and CMV-seropositive. The chain carries TRBV28 and TRBJ1-2; 9 positions match TRBD1. Specimen: PBMCs. CDR3 amino acids: CASSLPPGQGDGYTF. CDR3 nucleotide sequence: TGTGCCAGCAGTTTACCTCCGGGACAGGGCGATGGCTACACCTTC.